In this sample, the clone carrying this TCR beta chain is large. What it binds is not known. The sequenced fragment ends 3 residues before the CDR3 boundary, so the rest is inferred from the germline J gene. Libraries were prepared by immunoSEQ multiplex PCR; TCRdb keeps only in-frame clonotypes and omits some of them. This sample carries about 11,000 clones and no singletons, and approximately 5.7% goes to the top ten. This record belongs to a study of T cell clonality in common variable immunodeficiency. Study observations and caveats: In common variable immunodeficiency, TCR beta chains reportedly carried fewer deletions and N-nucleotide insertions.

CDR3 length: 15 residues. In germline, CDR1 is SNHLY, CDR2 FYNNEI. Trimming cost V 4 bases and J 8 bases; bases outside gene matches: 10. Sequenced: peripheral blood mononuclear cells. The receptor's source is a human donor with common variable immunodeficiency. The rearrangement joins TRBV2 to TRBJ1-4, with 7 nucleotides matching TRBD1. The part of the CDR3 DNA that was read is TGTGCCAGCAGTGGAACGACAGGGATCGGAGAAAAA. Translated: CASSGTTGIGEK. The full CDR3 reads CASSGTTGIGEKLFF.